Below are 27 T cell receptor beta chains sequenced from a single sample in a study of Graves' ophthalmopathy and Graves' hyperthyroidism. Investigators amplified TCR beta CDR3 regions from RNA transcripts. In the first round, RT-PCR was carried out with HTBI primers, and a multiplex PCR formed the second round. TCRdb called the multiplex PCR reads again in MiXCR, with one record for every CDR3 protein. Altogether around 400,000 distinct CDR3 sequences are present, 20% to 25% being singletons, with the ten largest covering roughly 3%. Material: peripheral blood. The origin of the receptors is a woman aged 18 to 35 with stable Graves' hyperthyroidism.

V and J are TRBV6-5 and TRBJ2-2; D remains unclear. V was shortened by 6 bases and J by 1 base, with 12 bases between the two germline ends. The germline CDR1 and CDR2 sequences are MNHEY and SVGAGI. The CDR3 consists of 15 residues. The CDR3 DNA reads TGTGCCAGCAGCTACACCTACTTGAACACCGGGGAGCTGTTTTTT. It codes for CASSYTYLNTGELFF.

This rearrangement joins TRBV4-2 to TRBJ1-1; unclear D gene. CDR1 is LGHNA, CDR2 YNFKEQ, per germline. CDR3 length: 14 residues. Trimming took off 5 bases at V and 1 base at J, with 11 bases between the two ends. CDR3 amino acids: CASSGGRGNTEAFF. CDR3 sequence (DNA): TGTGCCAGCAGCGGAGGACGGGGGAACACTGAAGCTTTCTTT.

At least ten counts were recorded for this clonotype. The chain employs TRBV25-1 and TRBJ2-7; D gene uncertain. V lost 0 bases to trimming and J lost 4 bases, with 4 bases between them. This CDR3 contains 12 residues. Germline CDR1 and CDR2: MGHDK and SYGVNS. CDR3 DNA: TGTGCCAGCAGTGAATATTGGTACGAGCAGTACTTC. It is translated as CASSEYWYEQYF.

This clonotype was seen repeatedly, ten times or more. The CDR3 coding sequence is TGCAGTGCTAGAGCAGGGGCGAAATACGAGCAGTACTTC. It codes for CSARAGAKYEQYF. The V call is TRBV20-1, the J call TRBJ2-7, with D tentatively TRBD1 (6 bases). This CDR3 has 13 amino acids. Germline V gene sequence: CDR1 DFQATT, CDR2 SNEGSKA (reference sequence). V dropped 1 base and J dropped 4 bases, with 11 bases sitting between them.

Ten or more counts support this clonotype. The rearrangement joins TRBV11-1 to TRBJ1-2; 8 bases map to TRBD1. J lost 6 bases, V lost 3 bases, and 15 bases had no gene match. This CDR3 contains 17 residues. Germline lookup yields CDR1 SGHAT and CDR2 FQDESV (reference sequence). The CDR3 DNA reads TGTGCCAGCAGCTTGAAAAAGGGACAGGCCCTTCGTGATGGCTACACCTTC. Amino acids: CASSLKKGQALRDGYTF.

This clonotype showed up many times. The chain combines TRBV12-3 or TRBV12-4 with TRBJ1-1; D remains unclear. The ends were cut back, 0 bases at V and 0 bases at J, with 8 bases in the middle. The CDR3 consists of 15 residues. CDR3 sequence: CASSLAGNLNTEAFF. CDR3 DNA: TGTGCCAGCAGTTTAGCGGGCAATTTGAACACTGAAGCTTTCTTT.

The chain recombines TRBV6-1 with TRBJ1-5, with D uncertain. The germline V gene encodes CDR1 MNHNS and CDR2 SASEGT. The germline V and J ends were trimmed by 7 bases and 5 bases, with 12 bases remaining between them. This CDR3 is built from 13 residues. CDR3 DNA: TGTGCCAGCACTGGGCCTATCGATCAGCCCCAGCATTTT. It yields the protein CASTGPIDQPQHF.

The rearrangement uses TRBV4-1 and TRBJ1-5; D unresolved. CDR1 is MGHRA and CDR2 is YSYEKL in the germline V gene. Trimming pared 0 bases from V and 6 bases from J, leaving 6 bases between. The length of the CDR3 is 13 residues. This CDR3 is CASSQDVSQPQHF. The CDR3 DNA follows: TGCGCCAGCAGCCAAGATGTAAGTCAGCCCCAGCATTTT.

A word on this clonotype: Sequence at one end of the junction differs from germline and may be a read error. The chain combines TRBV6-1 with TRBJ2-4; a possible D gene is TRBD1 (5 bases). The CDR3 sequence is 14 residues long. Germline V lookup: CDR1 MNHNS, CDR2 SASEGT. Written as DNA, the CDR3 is TGTGCCAGTTCCTTGGGGCCCATTGGAAACATTAAGTACTTC. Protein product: CASSLGPIGNIKYF.

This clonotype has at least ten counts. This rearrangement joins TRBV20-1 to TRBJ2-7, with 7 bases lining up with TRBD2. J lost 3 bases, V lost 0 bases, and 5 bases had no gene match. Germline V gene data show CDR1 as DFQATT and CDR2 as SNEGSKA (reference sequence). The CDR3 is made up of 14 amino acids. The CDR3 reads CSAREWWEGYEQYF. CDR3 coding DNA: TGCAGTGCTAGAGAGTGGTGGGAGGGCTACGAGCAGTACTTC.

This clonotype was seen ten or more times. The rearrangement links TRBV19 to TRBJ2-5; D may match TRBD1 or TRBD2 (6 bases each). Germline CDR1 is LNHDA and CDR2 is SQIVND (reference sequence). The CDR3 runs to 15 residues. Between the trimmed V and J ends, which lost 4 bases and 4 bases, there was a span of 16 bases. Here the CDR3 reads CASSSSGARAETQYF. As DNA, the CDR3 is TGTGCCAGTAGTAGTTCGGGGGCTCGGGCAGAGACCCAGTACTTC.

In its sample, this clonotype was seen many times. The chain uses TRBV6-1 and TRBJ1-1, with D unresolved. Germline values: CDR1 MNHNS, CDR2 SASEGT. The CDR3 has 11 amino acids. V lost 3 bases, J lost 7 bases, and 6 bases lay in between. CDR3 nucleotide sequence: TGTGCCAGCAGTGATGGGGATGAAGCTTTCTTT. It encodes CASSDGDEAFF.

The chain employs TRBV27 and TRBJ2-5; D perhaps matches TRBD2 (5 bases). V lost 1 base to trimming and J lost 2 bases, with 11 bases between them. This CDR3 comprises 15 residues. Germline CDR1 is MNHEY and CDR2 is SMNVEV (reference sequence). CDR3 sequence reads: CASSLLLGGQETQYF. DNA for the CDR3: TGTGCCAGCAGTTTATTGTTAGGAGGTCAAGAGACCCAGTACTTC.

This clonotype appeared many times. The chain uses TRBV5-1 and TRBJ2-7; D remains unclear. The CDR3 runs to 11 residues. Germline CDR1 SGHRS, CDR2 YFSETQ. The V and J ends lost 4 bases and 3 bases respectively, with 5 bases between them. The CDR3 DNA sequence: TGCGCCAGCAGCATCGGCTACGAGCAGTACTTC. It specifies CASSIGYEQYF. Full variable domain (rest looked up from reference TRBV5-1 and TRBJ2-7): KAGVTQTPRYLIKTRGQQVTLSCSPISGHRSVSWYQQTPGQGLQFLFEYFSETQRNKGNFPGRFSGRQFSNSRSEMNVSTLELGDSALYLCASSIGYEQYFGPGTRLTVT.

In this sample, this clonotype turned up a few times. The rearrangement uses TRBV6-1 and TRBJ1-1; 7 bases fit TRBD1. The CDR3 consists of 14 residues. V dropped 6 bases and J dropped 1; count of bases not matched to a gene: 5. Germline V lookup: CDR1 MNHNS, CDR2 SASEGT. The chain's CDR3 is CASRSGTENTEAFF. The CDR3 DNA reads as TGTGCCAGCAGGTCCGGGACAGAGAACACTGAAGCTTTCTTT.

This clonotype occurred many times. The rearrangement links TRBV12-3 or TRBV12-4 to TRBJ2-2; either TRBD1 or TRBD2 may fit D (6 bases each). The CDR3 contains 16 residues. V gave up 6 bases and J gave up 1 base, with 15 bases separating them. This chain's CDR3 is CASSSGAGLNTGELFF. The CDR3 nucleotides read TGTGCCAGCAGCTCGGGGGCGGGATTGAACACCGGGGAGCTGTTTTTT.

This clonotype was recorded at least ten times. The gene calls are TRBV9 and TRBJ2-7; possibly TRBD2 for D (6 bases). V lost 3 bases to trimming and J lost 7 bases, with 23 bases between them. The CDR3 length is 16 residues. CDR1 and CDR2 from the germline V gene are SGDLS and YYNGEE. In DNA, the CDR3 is TGTGCCAGCAGCGCCGAGGGAGGTTGGCGGTGGGGGGAGCAGTACTTC. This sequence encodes CASSAEGGWRWGEQYF.

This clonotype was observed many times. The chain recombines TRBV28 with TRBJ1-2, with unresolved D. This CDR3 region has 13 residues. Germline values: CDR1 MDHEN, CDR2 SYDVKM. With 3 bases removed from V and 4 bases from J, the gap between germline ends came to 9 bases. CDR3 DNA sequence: TGTGCCAGCAGTTTCATCGGGTCCTATGGCTACACCTTC. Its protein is CASSFIGSYGYTF.

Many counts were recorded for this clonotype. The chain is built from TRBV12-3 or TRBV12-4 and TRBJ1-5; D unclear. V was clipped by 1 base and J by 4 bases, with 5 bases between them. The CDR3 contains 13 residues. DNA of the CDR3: TGTGCCAGCAGTTTAGACCAGAATCAGCCCCAGCATTTT. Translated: CASSLDQNQPQHF.

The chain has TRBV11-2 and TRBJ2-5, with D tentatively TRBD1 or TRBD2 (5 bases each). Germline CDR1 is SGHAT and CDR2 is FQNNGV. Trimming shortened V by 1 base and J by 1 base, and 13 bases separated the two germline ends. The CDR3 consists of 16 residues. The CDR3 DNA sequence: TGTGCCAGCAGCTTAGTGGGGCTAGCCCCCCAAGAGACCCAGTACTTC. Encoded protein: CASSLVGLAPQETQYF.

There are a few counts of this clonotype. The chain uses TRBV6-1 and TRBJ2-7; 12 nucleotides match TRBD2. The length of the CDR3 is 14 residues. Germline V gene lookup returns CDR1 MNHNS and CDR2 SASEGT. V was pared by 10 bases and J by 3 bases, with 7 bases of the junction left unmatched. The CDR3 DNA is TGTGCCACCAAAGTGACTAGCGGGGGCTACGAGCAGTACTTC. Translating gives CATKVTSGGYEQYF.

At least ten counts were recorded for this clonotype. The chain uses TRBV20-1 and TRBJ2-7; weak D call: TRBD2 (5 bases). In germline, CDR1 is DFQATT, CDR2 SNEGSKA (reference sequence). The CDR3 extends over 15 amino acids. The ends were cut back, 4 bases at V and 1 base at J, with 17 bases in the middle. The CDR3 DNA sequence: TGCAGTGCTATAGAGTTGGCGGGCGGGTCCTACGAGCAGTACTTC. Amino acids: CSAIELAGGSYEQYF.

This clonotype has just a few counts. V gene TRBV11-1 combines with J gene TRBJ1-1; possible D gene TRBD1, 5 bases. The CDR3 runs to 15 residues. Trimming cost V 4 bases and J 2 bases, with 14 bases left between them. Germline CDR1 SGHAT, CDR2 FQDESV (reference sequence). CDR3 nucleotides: TGTGCCAGCAGCTCCCACTCTGGGGGAAACACTGAAGCTTTCTTT. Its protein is CASSSHSGGNTEAFF.

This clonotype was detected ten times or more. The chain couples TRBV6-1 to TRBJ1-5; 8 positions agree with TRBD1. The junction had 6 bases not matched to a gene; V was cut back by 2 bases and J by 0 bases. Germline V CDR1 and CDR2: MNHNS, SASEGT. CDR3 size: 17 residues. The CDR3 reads CASSESRGQVSNQPQHF. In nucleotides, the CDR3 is TGTGCCAGCAGTGAATCCAGGGGGCAGGTTAGCAATCAGCCCCAGCATTTT.

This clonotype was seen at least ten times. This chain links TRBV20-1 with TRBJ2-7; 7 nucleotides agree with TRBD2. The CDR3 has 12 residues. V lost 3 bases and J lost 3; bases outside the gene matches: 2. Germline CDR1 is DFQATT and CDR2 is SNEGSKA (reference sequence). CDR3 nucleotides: TGCAGTGCTAGGGGGGGGGGCTACGAGCAGTACTTC. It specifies CSARGGGYEQYF.

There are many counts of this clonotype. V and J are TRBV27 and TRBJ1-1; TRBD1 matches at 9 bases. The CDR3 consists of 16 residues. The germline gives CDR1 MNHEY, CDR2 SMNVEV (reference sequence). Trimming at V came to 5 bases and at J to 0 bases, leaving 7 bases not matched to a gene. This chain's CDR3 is CASSPPGTGLNTEAFF. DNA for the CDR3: TGTGCCAGCAGTCCCCCCGGGACAGGGCTGAACACTGAAGCTTTCTTT.

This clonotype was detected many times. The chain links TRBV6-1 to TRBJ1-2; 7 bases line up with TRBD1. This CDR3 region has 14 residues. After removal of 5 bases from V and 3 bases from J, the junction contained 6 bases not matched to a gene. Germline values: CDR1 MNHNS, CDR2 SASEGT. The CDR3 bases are TGTGCCAGCAGTCCCTCCGACAGGGACTATGGCTACACCTTC. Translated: CASSPSDRDYGYTF.